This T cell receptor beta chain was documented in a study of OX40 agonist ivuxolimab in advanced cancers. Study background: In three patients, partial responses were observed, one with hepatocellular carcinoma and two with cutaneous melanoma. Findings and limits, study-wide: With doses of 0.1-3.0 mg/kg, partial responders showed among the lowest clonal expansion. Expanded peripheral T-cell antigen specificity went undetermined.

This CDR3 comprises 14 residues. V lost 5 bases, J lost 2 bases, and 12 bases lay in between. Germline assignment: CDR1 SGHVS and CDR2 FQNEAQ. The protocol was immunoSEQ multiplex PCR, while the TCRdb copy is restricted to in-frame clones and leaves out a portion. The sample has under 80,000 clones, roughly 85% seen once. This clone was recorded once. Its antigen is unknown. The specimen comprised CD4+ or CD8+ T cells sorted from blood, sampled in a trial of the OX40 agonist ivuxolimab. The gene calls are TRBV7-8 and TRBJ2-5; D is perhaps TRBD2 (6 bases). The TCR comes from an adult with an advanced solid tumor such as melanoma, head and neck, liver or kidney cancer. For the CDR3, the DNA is TGTGCCAGCAGCGTCGGGACTCGACAAGAGACCCAGTACTTC. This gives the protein CASSVGTRQETQYF.